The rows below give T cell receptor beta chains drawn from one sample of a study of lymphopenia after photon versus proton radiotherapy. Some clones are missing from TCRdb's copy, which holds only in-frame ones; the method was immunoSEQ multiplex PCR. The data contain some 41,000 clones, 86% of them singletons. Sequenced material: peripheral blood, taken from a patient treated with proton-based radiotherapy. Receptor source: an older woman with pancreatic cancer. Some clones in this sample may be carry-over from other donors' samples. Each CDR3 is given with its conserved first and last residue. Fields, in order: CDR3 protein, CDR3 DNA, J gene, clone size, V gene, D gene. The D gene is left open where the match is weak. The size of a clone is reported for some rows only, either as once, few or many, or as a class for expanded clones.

CASSGGDSHQPQHF | TGTGCCAGCTCCGGAGGGGACTCTCATCAGCCCCAGCATTTT | TRBJ1-5 | . | TRBV9 | .
CASSPRTTSVHEQFF | TGCGCCAGCAGCCCAAGGACGACTAGCGTACATGAGCAGTTCTTC | TRBJ2-1 | . | TRBV5-1 | TRBD2
CASSEARNEQFF | TGTGCCAGCAGTGAAGCGCGGAATGAGCAGTTCTTC | TRBJ2-1 | few | TRBV2 | .
CASSSVWDMKANVLTF | TGTGCCAGCAGTTCCGTGTGGGACATGAAAGCCAACGTCCTGACTTTC | TRBJ2-6 | . | TRBV27 | .
CASSTETGGVYGYTF | TGTGCCAGCAGTACTGAGACAGGGGGCGTCTATGGCTACACCTTC | TRBJ1-2 | . | TRBV6-1 | TRBD1
CSVGTSGAYEQYF | TGCAGCGTTGGGACTAGCGGAGCCTACGAGCAGTACTTC | TRBJ2-7 | . | TRBV29-1 | TRBD2
CASSLAPGGRMNGEQFF | TGTGCCAGCAGCTTGGCCCCGGGAGGGCGGATGAATGGTGAGCAGTTCTTC | TRBJ2-1 | . | TRBV5-4 | TRBD2
CASSALKGQGRTEAFF | TGTGCCAGCAGTGCCTTGAAGGGACAGGGAAGGACTGAAGCTTTCTTT | TRBJ1-1 | once | TRBV6-4 | TRBD1
CASSLEGAPYRLDEAFF | TGTGCCAGCAGCTTGGAAGGGGCACCATACCGCCTCGATGAAGCTTTCTTT | TRBJ1-1 | . | TRBV5-6 | .
CASSSGGSNQPQHF | TGTGCCAGCAGTTCCGGGGGCAGCAATCAGCCCCAGCATTTT | TRBJ1-5 | few | TRBV27 | .
CATSRVAGGVGETQYF | TGTGCCACCAGCAGGGTAGCGGGAGGGGTGGGAGAGACCCAGTACTTC | TRBJ2-5 | . | TRBV15 | TRBD2
CASRAMTSTDTQYF | TGTGCCAGCAGAGCGATGACTAGCACAGATACGCAGTATTTT | TRBJ2-3 | . | TRBV2 | .
CASNRLAGGSGELFF | TGTGCCAGCAACCGACTAGCGGGAGGATCCGGGGAGCTGTTTTTT | TRBJ2-2 | few | TRBV2 | TRBD2
CASSLGPNQETQYF | TGTGCTAGCAGCTTAGGGCCCAACCAAGAGACCCAGTACTTC | TRBJ2-5 | few | TRBV7-7 | .
CASSGHRVGYEQYF | TGTGCCAGCAGCGGACACAGGGTCGGGTACGAGCAGTACTTC | TRBJ2-7 | . | TRBV7-8 | .
CASSPGGPNTEAFF | TGTGCCAGCAGTCCAGGGGGCCCGAACACTGAAGCTTTCTTT | TRBJ1-1 | . | TRBV28 | TRBD1
CASSLVGGFTDTQYF | TGTGCCAGCAGCTTAGTAGGAGGGTTCACAGATACGCAGTATTTT | TRBJ2-3 | . | TRBV7-6 | .
CASGLDRDYEQYF | TGTGCCAGCGGCCTCGACAGGGACTACGAGCAGTACTTC | TRBJ2-7 | . | TRBV7-3 | TRBD1
CASSLGAGGVETQYF | TGCGCCAGCAGCTTGGGCGCGGGAGGGGTAGAGACCCAGTACTTC | TRBJ2-5 | . | TRBV5-1 | TRBD2
CASGGGTGELFF | TGTGCCTCCGGGGGGGGAACCGGGGAGCTGTTTTTT | TRBJ2-2 | . | TRBV6-1 | TRBD2
CASTLRWVDNEQFF | TGTGCCAGCACCCTTCGGTGGGTAGACAATGAGCAGTTCTTC | TRBJ2-1 | . | TRBV7-8 | .
CASRAGTGSSYEQYF | TGTGCCAGCAGGGCCGGGACAGGATCCTCCTACGAGCAGTACTTC | TRBJ2-7 | once | TRBV7-9 | TRBD1
CASSLEGRTPGEAFF | TGTGCCAGCAGCTTGGAAGGACGTACCCCCGGCGAAGCTTTCTTT | TRBJ1-1 | . | TRBV5-4 | .